A single sample is the source of the 25 T cell receptor beta chains below, sequenced in a study of shared clonotypes between healthy human individuals. The assay was immunoSEQ multiplex PCR, and TCRdb's table has in-frame clones only and misses some. The sample carries fewer than 550,000 clones, nearly 80% recorded once. Sequenced: PBMCs. The receptors originated from a woman aged 40 to 50 in good health. Some clones in this sample may be carry-over from other donors' samples.

This chain uses TRBV7-9 with TRBJ2-7, with 7 bases aligning to TRBD1. CDR3 length: 13 residues. Germline loops: CDR1 SEHNR, CDR2 FQNEAQ (reference sequence). V lost 4 bases and J lost 2; bases outside the gene matches: 2. CDR3 DNA: TGTGCCAGCAGCTCCAGGGGGACCTACGAGCAGTACTTC. This translates into CASSSRGTYEQYF.

The genes are TRBV5-1 and TRBJ2-2; D is perhaps TRBD1 or TRBD2 (6 bases each). Germline V lookup: CDR1 SGHRS, CDR2 YFSETQ. This CDR3 has 15 amino acids. Trimming stripped 4 bases from V and 5 bases from J, with 15 bases between. CDR3 in DNA: TGCGCCAGCAGCCCCAGGGTAGGGGGGACCGGGGAGCTGTTTTTT. Its translation: CASSPRVGGTGELFF. Variable domain in full (rest from reference TRBV5-1 and TRBJ2-2): KAGVTQTPRYLIKTRGQQVTLSCSPISGHRSVSWYQQTPGQGLQFLFEYFSETQRNKGNFPGRFSGRQFSNSRSEMNVSTLELGDSALYLCASSPRVGGTGELFFGEGSRLTVL.

The chain links TRBV28 to TRBJ1-1; D is perhaps TRBD1 (5 bases). The CDR3 is made up of 13 amino acids. Trimming removed 3 bases from V and 6 bases from J, with 11 bases in between. Looked up from germline, CDR1 is MDHEN and CDR2 is SYDVKM. The CDR3 DNA reads as TGTGCCAGCAGTTTCATGGGGGTCGCTGAAGCTTTCTTT. This encodes CASSFMGVAEAFF. The full variable domain, rest sourced from reference TRBV28 and TRBJ1-1, is DVKVTQSSRYLVKRTGEKVFLECVQDMDHENMFWYRQDPGLGLRLIYFSYDVKMKEKGDIPEGYSVSREKKERFSLILESASTNQTSMYLCASSFMGVAEAFFGQGTRLTVV.

The genes are TRBV9 and TRBJ2-5; D may match TRBD1 or TRBD2 (5 bases each). Germline V lookup: CDR1 SGDLS, CDR2 YYNGEE. The CDR3 totals 16 residues. Trimming left V 0 bases short and J 5 bases short, with 17 bases between. The CDR3 loop is CASSVGGGWTEETQYF. CDR3 DNA sequence: TGTGCCAGCAGCGTAGGGGGCGGGTGGACCGAGGAGACCCAGTACTTC.

This clone was recorded many times. This chain uses TRBV7-9 with TRBJ1-1; D not certain. This CDR3 is 13 amino acids long. The V gene lost 3 bases and the J gene lost 1 base, with 6 bases spanning the gap. The germline V gene has CDR1 SEHNR and CDR2 FQNEAQ (reference sequence). Here the CDR3 DNA reads TGTGCCAGCAGCTTTTGGGGGAACACTGAAGCTTTCTTT. Amino acid sequence: CASSFWGNTEAFF.

The rearrangement uses TRBV7-9 and TRBJ2-7, with 11 positions matching TRBD1. Germline CDR1 SEHNR, CDR2 FQNEAQ (reference sequence). This CDR3 contains 15 residues. J lost 4 bases, V lost 1 base, and 3 bases had no gene match. The CDR3 region has the DNA TGTGCCAGCAGCTTAGAGGACAGGGGGCTATACGAGCAGTACTTC. As protein: CASSLEDRGLYEQYF.

The chain has TRBV28 and TRBJ1-1; unclear D gene. The CDR3 runs to 13 residues. V dropped 2 bases and J dropped 3 bases, with 7 bases sitting between them. From germline, CDR1 is MDHEN and CDR2 SYDVKM. The CDR3 nucleotides read TGTGCCAGCAGTTTACCCCTGCACACTGAAGCTTTCTTT. Its translation: CASSLPLHTEAFF.

This chain connects TRBV29-1 to TRBJ2-5; TRBD1 aligns across 8 bases. V lost 6 bases to trimming and J lost 4 bases; unmatched junction nucleotides: 7. This CDR3 has 13 residues. Germline V lookup: CDR1 SQVTM, CDR2 ANQGSEA. CDR3 bases: TGCAGCGTCTCCACAGGGGGTGGAGAGACCCAGTACTTC. Translating gives CSVSTGGGETQYF.

The rearrangement links TRBV27 to TRBJ2-1, with D perhaps being TRBD1 or TRBD2 (5 bases each). The germline V gene encodes CDR1 MNHEY and CDR2 SMNVEV (reference sequence). Trimming pared 4 bases from V and 4 bases from J, leaving 8 bases between. The CDR3 has 13 residues. CDR3 bases: TGTGCCAGCAGTTGGGACCGTTACAATGAGCAGTTCTTC. Encoded protein: CASSWDRYNEQFF.

In its sample, this clone was seen a few times. The chain is built from TRBV5-1 and TRBJ2-3, with 7 bases matching TRBD2. The CDR3 contains 16 residues. With V trimmed by 4 bases and J by 3 bases, 11 bases remained unmatched. Germline V gene lookup returns CDR1 SGHRS and CDR2 YFSETQ. The CDR3 DNA reads TGCGCCAGCAGCCCAGAAGGTCGGCGGGAGACAGATACGCAGTATTTT. Translating it yields CASSPEGRRETDTQYF.

CDR3 in DNA: TGTGCCAGCAGACGACAGGGAATTTACGGCTACACCTTC. Translating it yields CASRRQGIYGYTF. The chain combines TRBV28 with TRBJ1-2, with 7 bases identical to TRBD1. Trimming at V came to 6 bases and at J to 8 bases, leaving 9 bases not matched to a gene. CDR3 length: 13 residues. Looked up from germline, CDR1 is MDHEN and CDR2 is SYDVKM.

J is TRBJ1-2 and V is TRBV2, with TRBD1 matching over 11 bases. With V trimmed by 1 base and J by 4 bases, 8 bases remained unmatched. The CDR3 covers 17 residues. Germline V lookup: CDR1 SNHLY, CDR2 FYNNEI. The CDR3 loop is CASSEGGQGAVIYGYTF. The CDR3 DNA reads as TGTGCCAGCAGTGAAGGAGGACAGGGGGCCGTTATCTATGGCTACACCTTC.

CDR3 sequence (DNA): TGTGCCAGCAGCGCAGCCGGGCTAGCGGACTACAATGAGCAGTTCTTC. As protein: CASSAAGLADYNEQFF. The chain uses TRBV11-2 and TRBJ2-1, with 7 nucleotides matching TRBD2. This CDR3 has 16 amino acids. V lost 5 bases to trimming and J lost 3 bases; unmatched junction nucleotides: 10. Germline lookup yields CDR1 SGHAT and CDR2 FQNNGV.

The table lists this clone with a count of one. The genes are TRBV4-1 and TRBJ2-2; 14 bases match TRBD2. V was pared by 2 bases and J by 4 bases, with 15 bases of the junction left unmatched. CDR1 is MGHRA, CDR2 YSYEKL, per germline. The CDR3 covers 21 residues. The CDR3 DNA is TGCGCCAGCAGCCAATCTGGATACCGGACTAGCGGGAGGTTCGGCACCGGGGAGCTGTTTTTT. It encodes CASSQSGYRTSGRFGTGELFF.

The CDR3 DNA sequence: TGTGCCAGCAGCTTAAAGGGATACGGACTAAGCACAGATACGCAGTATTTT. This gives the protein CASSLKGYGLSTDTQYF. The V and J genes are TRBV7-8 and TRBJ2-3; possible D gene TRBD2, 6 bases. The CDR3 extends over 17 amino acids. V lost 2 bases, J lost 0 bases, and 15 bases lay in between. The germline V gene has CDR1 SGHVS and CDR2 FQNEAQ.

This chain uses TRBV9 with TRBJ2-3, with 10 bases aligning to TRBD2. Germline trimming cut 5 bases from V and 2 bases from J; bases unmatched to any gene: 5. Germline V CDR1 and CDR2: SGDLS, YYNGEE. The CDR3 spans 15 residues. CDR3 sequence reads: CASSLLAGTTDTQYF. The CDR3 DNA follows: TGTGCCAGCAGTCTACTAGCGGGGACCACAGATACGCAGTATTTT.

The chain uses TRBV9 and TRBJ1-3; TRBD1 matches 9 bases. After removal of 2 bases from V and 0 bases from J, the junction contained 12 bases not matched to a gene. This CDR3 comprises 19 residues. Germline CDR1 reads SGDLS; CDR2 reads YYNGEE. CDR3: CASSVAATGGADSGNTIYF. Here the CDR3 DNA reads TGTGCCAGCAGCGTGGCAGCTACAGGGGGCGCCGACTCTGGAAACACCATATATTTT.

V is TRBV5-1 and J is TRBJ1-4, with TRBD1 matching over 10 bases. The trim removed 4 bases at V and 8 bases at J, leaving 11 bases unmatched. Germline values: CDR1 SGHRS, CDR2 YFSETQ. The CDR3 totals 16 residues. The CDR3 coding sequence is TGCGCCAGCAGCCAAGATCTTGGGACAGGGGCCGAAAAACTGTTTTTT. Its protein is CASSQDLGTGAEKLFF.

The rearrangement links TRBV7-4 to TRBJ2-2; 12 bases fit TRBD2. J was trimmed by 4 bases and V by 2 bases; bases with no gene match: 11. The CDR3 is made up of 19 amino acids. The germline V gene has CDR1 SGHVT and CDR2 SQSDAQ. CDR3 region: CASSLLLRLAGGPTGELFF. The CDR3 nucleotides are TGTGCCAGCAGCTTATTGCTCCGGCTAGCGGGAGGGCCCACCGGGGAGCTGTTTTTT.

V gene TRBV5-6 combines with J gene TRBJ2-1; D gene ambiguous. The CDR3 is 15 residues long. Trimming shortened V by 0 bases and J by 4 bases, and 11 bases separated the two germline ends. Germline V gene sequence: CDR1 SGHDT, CDR2 YYEEEE. The CDR3 DNA sequence: TGTGCCAGCAGCTTGGCCGAAATCCCTTACAATGAGCAGTTCTTC. Translated, it gives CASSLAEIPYNEQFF.

The V call is TRBV5-6, the J call TRBJ2-7; 8 bases are a match to TRBD2. J gave up 2 bases and V 4 bases, and 5 bases lay outside the gene matches. Germline CDR1 is SGHDT and CDR2 is YYEEEE. CDR3 length equals 14 residues. CDR3 in DNA: TGTGCCAGCAGCAGAGCGGGAGTGGCCTACGAGCAGTACTTC. It specifies CASSRAGVAYEQYF.

The chain's CDR3 is CASSIGSNYEQYF. CDR3 nucleotide sequence: TGTGCCAGTAGTATCGGTAGTAACTACGAGCAGTACTTC. The rearrangement links TRBV19 to TRBJ2-7; no reliable D call. Deletions cut 3 bases from V and 3 bases from J, with 9 bases between. This CDR3 has 13 residues. Germline CDR1 and CDR2: LNHDA and SQIVND (reference sequence).

This chain joins TRBV18 and TRBJ2-1; tentatively, D is TRBD2 (6 bases). Germline CDR1 is KGHSH and CDR2 is LQKENI. Trimming left V 6 bases short and J 9 bases short, with 18 bases between. This CDR3 has 14 residues. The CDR3 region is CASSDPRRVGEQFF. The CDR3 DNA follows: TGTGCCAGCTCTGACCCGAGGAGGGTTGGTGAGCAGTTCTTC.

The chain couples TRBV28 to TRBJ2-5; the match to TRBD1 covers 9 bases. From germline, CDR1 is MDHEN and CDR2 SYDVKM. The J segment lost 4 bases and the V segment lost 3 bases, leaving 18 bases of the junction unmatched. The CDR3 spans 19 residues. The DNA for the CDR3 is TGTGCCAGCAGTTTTCAAGTGGCGGGACAGGGAGGGGGAAGAGAGACCCAGTACTTC. Its translation: CASSFQVAGQGGGRETQYF.

The chain recombines TRBV18 with TRBJ2-1; possible D gene TRBD2, 5 bases. In germline, CDR1 is KGHSH, CDR2 LQKENI. The CDR3 contains 13 residues. V was shortened by 3 bases and J by 3 bases, with 6 bases between the two germline ends. The CDR3, as DNA: TGTGCCAGCTCACCCGGGGACTACAATGAGCAGTTCTTC. Amino acids: CASSPGDYNEQFF.